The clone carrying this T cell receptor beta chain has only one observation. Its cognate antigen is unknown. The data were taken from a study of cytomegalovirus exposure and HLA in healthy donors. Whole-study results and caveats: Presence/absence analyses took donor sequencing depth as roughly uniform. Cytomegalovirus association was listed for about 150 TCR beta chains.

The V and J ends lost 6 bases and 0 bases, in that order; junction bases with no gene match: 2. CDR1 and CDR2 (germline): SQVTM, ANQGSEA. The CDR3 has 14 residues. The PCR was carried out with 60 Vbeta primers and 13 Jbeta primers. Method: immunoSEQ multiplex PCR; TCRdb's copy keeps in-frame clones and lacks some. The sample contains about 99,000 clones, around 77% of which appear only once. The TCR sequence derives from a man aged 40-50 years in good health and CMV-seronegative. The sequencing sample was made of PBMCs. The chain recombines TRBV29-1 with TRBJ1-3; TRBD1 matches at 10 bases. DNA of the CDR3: TGCAGCGTGGGACAGGGGAACTCTGGAAACACCATATATTTT. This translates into CSVGQGNSGNTIYF.